A single sample is the source of the 17 T cell receptor beta chains below, sequenced in a study of graft-versus-host responses after intestinal transplantation. Using immunoSEQ multiplex PCR, the repertoire was profiled, and TCRdb retains in-frame clones only, with some absent. Of fewer than 120,000 clones in the sample, approximately 92% were seen once. For these TCRs, the target antigens are not known. The sample here was unstimulated CD8+ T cells sorted from spleen or lymph node cells, taken before intestinal transplant. These receptors were collected from a human donor who received an intestinal transplant.

The chain has TRBV28 and TRBJ2-1, with D uncertain. V gave up 2 bases and J gave up 4 bases, with 15 bases separating them. This CDR3 is built from 16 residues. Per the germline V gene, CDR1 is MDHEN and CDR2 is SYDVKM. The CDR3 DNA follows: TGTGCCAGCAGTTTAGTCTCGCGGAGCGTGTACAATGAGCAGTTCTTC. Its translation: CASSLVSRSVYNEQFF. The full variable domain, rest sourced from reference TRBV28 and TRBJ2-1, is DVKVTQSSRYLVKRTGEKVFLECVQDMDHENMFWYRQDPGLGLRLIYFSYDVKMKEKGDIPEGYSVSREKKERFSLILESASTNQTSMYLCASSLVSRSVYNEQFFGPGTRLTVL.

The chain combines TRBV9 with TRBJ2-5, with D perhaps matching TRBD1 (6 bases). V was shortened by 3 bases and J by 5 bases, with 14 bases between the two germline ends. Germline values: CDR1 SGDLS, CDR2 YYNGEE. This CDR3 comprises 14 residues. CDR3 sequence (DNA): TGTGCCAGCAGCGCCACAGGGATTTGGGAGACCCAGTACTTC. It specifies CASSATGIWETQYF.

The CDR3 reads CASSSTGMWTGKNTEAFF. CDR3 coding DNA: TGTGCCAGCAGTTCCACCGGGATGTGGACAGGGAAAAACACTGAAGCTTTCTTT. The chain uses TRBV27 and TRBJ1-1, with 8 bases fitting TRBD1. The germline gives CDR1 MNHEY, CDR2 SMNVEV (reference sequence). The CDR3 spans 18 residues. The junction had 15 bases not matched to a gene; V was cut back by 4 bases and J by 2 bases.

The chain is built from TRBV6-1 and TRBJ2-7; possibly TRBD2 for D (6 bases). The germline V and J ends were trimmed by 2 bases and 0 bases, with 17 bases remaining between them. The CDR3 loop spans 17 amino acids. CDR1 is MNHNS, CDR2 SASEGT, per germline. CDR3: CASSERFRGRSSYEQYF. DNA of the CDR3: TGTGCCAGCAGTGAAAGGTTTCGAGGGAGGAGCTCCTACGAGCAGTACTTC.

This clone was found a few times. The V and J genes are TRBV19 and TRBJ1-5; perhaps TRBD1 as D (6 bases). Trimming cost V 6 bases and J 6 bases, with 18 bases left between them. This CDR3 has 15 amino acids. Germline CDR1 reads LNHDA; CDR2 reads SQIVND (reference sequence). The CDR3 sequence: CASSPWATGGQPQHF. CDR3 bases: TGTGCCAGTAGCCCCTGGGCGACAGGAGGTCAGCCCCAGCATTTT.

This chain uses TRBV27 with TRBJ2-7; no definite D call. V lost 3 bases to trimming and J lost 0 bases, with 12 bases between them. The CDR3 loop spans 15 amino acids. Germline loops: CDR1 MNHEY, CDR2 SMNVEV (reference sequence). The CDR3 nucleotides are TGTGCCAGCAGTTTTAGTGGCTTTAGCTCCTACGAGCAGTACTTC. Protein product: CASSFSGFSSYEQYF.

The J gene is TRBJ1-5, the V gene TRBV19; D might be TRBD1 (6 bases). CDR3 length: 16 residues. Germline CDR1 LNHDA, CDR2 SQIVND (reference sequence). The V end was cut by 0 bases, the J end by 5 bases, with 14 bases between. The DNA for the CDR3 is TGTGCCAGTAGTATAGATGTCTCAGGGGTGTATCAGCCCCAGCATTTT. As protein: CASSIDVSGVYQPQHF. Supplemented by reference TRBV19 and TRBJ1-5, the full variable domain reads DGGITQSPKYLFRKEGQNVTLSCEQNLNHDAMYWYRQDPGQGLRLIYYSQIVNDFQKGDIAEGYSVSREKKESFPLTVTSAQKNPTAFYLCASSIDVSGVYQPQHFGDGTRLSIL.

V is TRBV6-5 and J is TRBJ2-7; 7 positions match TRBD2. The CDR3 contains 14 residues. Unmatched junction bases numbered 8, after V lost 4 bases and J lost 5 bases. The germline V gene has CDR1 MNHEY and CDR2 SVGAGI. This CDR3 reads CASSLGMGGDEQYF. The CDR3 region has the DNA TGTGCCAGCAGTTTAGGGATGGGGGGGGACGAGCAGTACTTC.

The chain couples TRBV7-9 to TRBJ2-5; D gene unclear. The J call may be faulty, since TRBJ2-7 better matches the DNA end. The germline gives CDR1 SEHNR, CDR2 FQNEAQ (reference sequence). The CDR3 sequence is 11 residues long. The CDR3 DNA reads as TGTGCCAGCAGCCCCTGGGACGAGCAGTACTTC. Translation gives CASSPWDEQYF.

CDR3 nucleotides: TGTGCCAGCAGCTTCGAGGCGGTGTACCAAGAGACCCAGTACTTC. This gives the protein CASSFEAVYQETQYF. The chain couples TRBV5-4 to TRBJ2-5; no firm D call. The CDR3 is made up of 15 amino acids. V was cut by 2 bases and J by 0 bases, with 11 bases left in between. Germline CDR1 reads SGHNT; CDR2 reads YYREEE (reference sequence).

The chain combines TRBV11-2 with TRBJ2-3; possible D gene TRBD2, 6 bases. The CDR3 totals 13 residues. Trimming took 7 bases from V and 6 from J, leaving 14 bases between them. Germline CDR1 and CDR2: SGHAT and FQNNGV. CDR3 nucleotide sequence: TGTGCCAGCATCCGGGACTCCCAGGATACGCAGTATTTT. It yields the protein CASIRDSQDTQYF.

This sequence joins TRBV4-1 and TRBJ2-3; 9 bases are shared with TRBD2. The CDR3 covers 17 residues. CDR1 and CDR2 from the germline V gene are MGHRA and YSYEKL. V trimming: 0 bases; J trimming: 0 bases; junction bases outside the gene matches: 4. In DNA, the CDR3 is TGCGCCAGCAGCCAAGAGGCTAGCGGGACGAGCACAGATACGCAGTATTTT. As protein: CASSQEASGTSTDTQYF.

The V gene is TRBV27, the J gene TRBJ2-6; D remains unclear. Trimming stripped 8 bases from V and 2 bases from J, with 13 bases between. Germline CDR1 is MNHEY and CDR2 is SMNVEV (reference sequence). CDR3 size: 15 residues. CDR3 DNA sequence: TGTGCCAGCCCCTACCCACCGACTGGGGCCAACGTCCTGACTTTC. Its protein product is CASPYPPTGANVLTF.

The chain recombines TRBV10-3 with TRBJ2-7; possible D gene TRBD2, 6 bases. The CDR3 consists of 14 residues. Germline V CDR1 and CDR2: ENHRY, SYGVKD. V dropped 5 bases and J dropped 7 bases, with 18 bases sitting between them. The CDR3 loop is CAISREAGWEEQYF. The DNA for the CDR3 is TGTGCCATCAGTCGAGAGGCGGGGTGGGAAGAGCAGTACTTC.

J is TRBJ1-5 and V is TRBV9; D is possibly TRBD1 (6 bases). The CDR3 is 14 amino acids. In germline, CDR1 is SGDLS, CDR2 YYNGEE. Trimming pared 6 bases from V and 6 bases from J, leaving 16 bases between. Written as DNA, the CDR3 is TGTGCCAGCAACGATGGGACATCCTTTCAGCCCCAGCATTTT. Translating it yields CASNDGTSFQPQHF.

In this sample, this clone turned up once. CDR3 loop: CASSLGGGGSYNEQFF. The CDR3 coding sequence is TGTGCCAGCAGCTTAGGGGGCGGGGGCTCCTACAATGAGCAGTTCTTC. V and J are TRBV11-2 and TRBJ2-1; 7 bases line up with TRBD2. CDR3 length equals 16 residues. J lost 0 bases, V lost 1 base, and 3 bases had no gene match. Germline V gene sequence: CDR1 SGHAT, CDR2 FQNNGV.

Written as DNA, the CDR3 is TGTGCCAGCAGCCAAGCTACCGTCCCCGGGCGGCAGTACTTC. Encoded protein: CASSQATVPGRQYF. The genes are TRBV14 and TRBJ2-7; D unresolved. Germline CDR1 SGHDN, CDR2 FVKESK. The CDR3 length is 14 residues. Deletions cut 1 base from V and 9 bases from J, with 16 bases between.